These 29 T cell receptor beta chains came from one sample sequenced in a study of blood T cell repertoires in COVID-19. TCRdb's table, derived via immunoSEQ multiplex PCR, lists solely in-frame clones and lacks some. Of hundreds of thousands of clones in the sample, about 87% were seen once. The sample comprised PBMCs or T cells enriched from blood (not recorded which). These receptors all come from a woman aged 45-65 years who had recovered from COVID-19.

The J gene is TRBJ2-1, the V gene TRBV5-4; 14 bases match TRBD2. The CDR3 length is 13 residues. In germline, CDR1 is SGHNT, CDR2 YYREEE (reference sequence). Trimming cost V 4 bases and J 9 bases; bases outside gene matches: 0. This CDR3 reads CASSGLAGGEQFF. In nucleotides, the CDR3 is TGTGCCAGCAGCGGACTAGCGGGAGGTGAGCAGTTCTTC.

CDR3 loop: CASSFRGSYNEQFF. The DNA of the CDR3 is TGTGCCAGCAGTTTCAGGGGGTCCTACAATGAGCAGTTCTTC. The genes are TRBV28 and TRBJ2-1, with 7 bases that match TRBD1. CDR1 and CDR2 from the germline V gene are MDHEN and SYDVKM. The CDR3 spans 14 residues. Germline trimming cut 3 bases from V and 1 base from J; bases unmatched to any gene: 0.

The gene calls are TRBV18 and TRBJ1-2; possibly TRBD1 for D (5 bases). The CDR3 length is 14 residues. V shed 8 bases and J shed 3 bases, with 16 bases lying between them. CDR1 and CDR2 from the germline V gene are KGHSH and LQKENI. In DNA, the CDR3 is TGTGCCAGCCACTACGGGGGAGGGGACTATGGCTACACCTTC. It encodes CASHYGGGDYGYTF.

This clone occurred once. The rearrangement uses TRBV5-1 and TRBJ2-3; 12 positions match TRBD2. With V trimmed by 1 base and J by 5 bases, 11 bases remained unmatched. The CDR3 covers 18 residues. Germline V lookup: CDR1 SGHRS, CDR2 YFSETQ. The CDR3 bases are TGCGCCAGCAGCTTGACCCCTAGCGGGAGGGCCGTCGGAGATACGCAGTATTTT. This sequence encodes CASSLTPSGRAVGDTQYF.

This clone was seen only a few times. The CDR3 coding sequence is TGTGCCAGCAGCGCGGGACAGAACTATGGCTACACCTTC. Translating it yields CASSAGQNYGYTF. The chain links TRBV11-2 to TRBJ1-2; TRBD1 matches at 7 bases. The V and J ends lost 5 bases and 2 bases, in that order; junction bases with no gene match: 2. The CDR3 is made up of 13 amino acids. Germline assignment: CDR1 SGHAT and CDR2 FQNNGV.

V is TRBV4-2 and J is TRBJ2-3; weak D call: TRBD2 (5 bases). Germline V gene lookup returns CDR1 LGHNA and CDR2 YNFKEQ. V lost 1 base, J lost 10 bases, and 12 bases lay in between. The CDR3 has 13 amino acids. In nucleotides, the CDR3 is TGTGCCAGCAGCCAAGCGGGAATCCCCGCGCAGTATTTT. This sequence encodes CASSQAGIPAQYF.

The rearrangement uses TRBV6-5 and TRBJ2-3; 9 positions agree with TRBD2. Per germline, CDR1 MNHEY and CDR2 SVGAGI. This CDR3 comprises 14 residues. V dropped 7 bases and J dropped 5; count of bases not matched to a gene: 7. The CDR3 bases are TGTGCCAGCACTGCGGGAGGGCCGGGAGATACGCAGTATTTT. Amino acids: CASTAGGPGDTQYF.

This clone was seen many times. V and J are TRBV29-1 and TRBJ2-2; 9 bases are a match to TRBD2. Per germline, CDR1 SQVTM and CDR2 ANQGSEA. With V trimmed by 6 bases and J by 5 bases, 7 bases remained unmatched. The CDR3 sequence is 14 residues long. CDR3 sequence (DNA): TGCAGCGTGAGACCTAGCGGGGATACCGGGGAGCTGTTTTTT. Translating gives CSVRPSGDTGELFF.

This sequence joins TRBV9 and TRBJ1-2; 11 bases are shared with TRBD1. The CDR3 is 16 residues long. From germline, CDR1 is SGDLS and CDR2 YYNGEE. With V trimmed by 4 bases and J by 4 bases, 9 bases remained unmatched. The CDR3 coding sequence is TGTGCCAGCAGCCAATCCTGGACAGGGGGCTTCTATGGCTACACCTTC. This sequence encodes CASSQSWTGGFYGYTF.

The CDR3 reads CASNRPSGVFEETQYF. Written as DNA, the CDR3 is TGTGCCAGCAACCGCCCTAGCGGGGTGTTCGAAGAGACCCAGTACTTC. The chain joins TRBV28 to TRBJ2-5; 9 bases line up with TRBD2. V lost 7 bases and J lost 3; bases outside the gene matches: 12. This CDR3 is 16 amino acids long. Germline-derived CDR1 and CDR2 are MDHEN and SYDVKM.

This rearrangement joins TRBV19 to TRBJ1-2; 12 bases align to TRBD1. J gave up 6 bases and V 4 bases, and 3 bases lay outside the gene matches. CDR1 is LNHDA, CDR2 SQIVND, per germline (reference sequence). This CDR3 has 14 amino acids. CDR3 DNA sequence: TGTGCCAGTAGTAGGGGACAGGGGGCAAATGGCTACACCTTC. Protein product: CASSRGQGANGYTF.

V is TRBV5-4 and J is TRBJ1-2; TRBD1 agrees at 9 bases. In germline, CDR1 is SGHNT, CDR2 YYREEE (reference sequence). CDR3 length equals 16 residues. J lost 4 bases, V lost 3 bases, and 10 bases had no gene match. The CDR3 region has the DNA TGTGCCAGCAGCTCCGGACAGGGGACACTCCCCTATGGCTACACCTTC. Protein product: CASSSGQGTLPYGYTF.

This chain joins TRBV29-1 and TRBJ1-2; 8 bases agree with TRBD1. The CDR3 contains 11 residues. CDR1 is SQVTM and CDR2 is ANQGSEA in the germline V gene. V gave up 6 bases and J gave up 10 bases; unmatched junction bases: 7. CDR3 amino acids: CSVERQGIYTF. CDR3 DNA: TGCAGCGTGGAAAGACAGGGGATCTACACCTTC.

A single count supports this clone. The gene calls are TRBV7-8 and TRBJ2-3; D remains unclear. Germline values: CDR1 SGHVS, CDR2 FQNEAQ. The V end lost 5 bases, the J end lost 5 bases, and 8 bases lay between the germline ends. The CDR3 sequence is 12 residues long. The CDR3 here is CASSLSRDTQYF. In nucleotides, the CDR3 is TGTGCCAGCAGCCTTAGTAGAGATACGCAGTATTTT.

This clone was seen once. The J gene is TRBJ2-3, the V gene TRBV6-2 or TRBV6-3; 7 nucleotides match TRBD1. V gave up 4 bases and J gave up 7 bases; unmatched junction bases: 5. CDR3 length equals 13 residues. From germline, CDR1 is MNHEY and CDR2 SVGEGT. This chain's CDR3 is CASSWTGPNTQYF. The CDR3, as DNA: TGTGCCAGCAGTTGGACAGGTCCAAATACGCAGTATTTT.

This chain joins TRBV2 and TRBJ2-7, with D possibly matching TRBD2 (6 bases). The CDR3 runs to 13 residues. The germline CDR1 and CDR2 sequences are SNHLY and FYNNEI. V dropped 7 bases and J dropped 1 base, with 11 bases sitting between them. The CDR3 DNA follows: TGTGCCAGCACAAGGGACTTTTCCTACGAGCAGTACTTC. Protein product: CASTRDFSYEQYF.

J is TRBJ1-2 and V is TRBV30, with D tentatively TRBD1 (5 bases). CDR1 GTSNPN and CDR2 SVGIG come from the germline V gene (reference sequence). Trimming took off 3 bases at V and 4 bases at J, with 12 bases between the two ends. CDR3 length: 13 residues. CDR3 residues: CAWSSDRPYGYTF. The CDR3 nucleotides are TGTGCCTGGAGCTCAGACAGACCCTATGGCTACACCTTC.

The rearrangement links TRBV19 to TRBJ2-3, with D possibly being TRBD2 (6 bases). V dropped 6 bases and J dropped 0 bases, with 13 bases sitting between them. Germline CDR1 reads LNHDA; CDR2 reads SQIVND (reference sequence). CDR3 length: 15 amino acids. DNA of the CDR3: TGTGCCAGTAGGAGAGCGAGCGGGAGCACAGATACGCAGTATTTT. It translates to CASRRASGSTDTQYF.

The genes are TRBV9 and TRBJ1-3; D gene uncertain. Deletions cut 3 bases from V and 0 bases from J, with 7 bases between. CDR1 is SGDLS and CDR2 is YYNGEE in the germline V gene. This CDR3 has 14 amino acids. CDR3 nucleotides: TGTGCCAGCAGCGACTTCCTCTCTGGAAACACCATATATTTT. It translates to CASSDFLSGNTIYF. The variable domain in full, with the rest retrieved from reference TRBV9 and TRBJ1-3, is DSGVTQTPKHLITATGQRVTLRCSPRSGDLSVYWYQQSLDQGLQFLIQYYNGEERAKGNILERFSAQQFPDLHSELNLSSLELGDSALYFCASSDFLSGNTIYFGEGSWLTVV.

The chain's CDR3 is CASTAGGLDGYTF. The CDR3 DNA is TGCGCCAGCACTGCGGGGGGGCTTGATGGCTACACCTTC. The chain combines TRBV5-1 with TRBJ1-2; tentatively, D is TRBD1 (6 bases). V dropped 6 bases and J dropped 6 bases, with 15 bases sitting between them. Germline-derived CDR1 and CDR2 are SGHRS and YFSETQ. CDR3 size: 13 residues.

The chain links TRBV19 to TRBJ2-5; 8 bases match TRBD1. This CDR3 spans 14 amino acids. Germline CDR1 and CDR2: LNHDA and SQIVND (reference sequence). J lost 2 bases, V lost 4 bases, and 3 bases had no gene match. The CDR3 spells CASSTRDRQETQYF. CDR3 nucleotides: TGTGCCAGTAGTACCCGGGACAGGCAAGAGACCCAGTACTTC. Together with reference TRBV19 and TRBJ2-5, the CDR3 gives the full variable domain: DGGITQSPKYLFRKEGQNVTLSCEQNLNHDAMYWYRQDPGQGLRLIYYSQIVNDFQKGDIAEGYSVSREKKESFPLTVTSAQKNPTAFYLCASSTRDRQETQYFGPGTRLLVL.

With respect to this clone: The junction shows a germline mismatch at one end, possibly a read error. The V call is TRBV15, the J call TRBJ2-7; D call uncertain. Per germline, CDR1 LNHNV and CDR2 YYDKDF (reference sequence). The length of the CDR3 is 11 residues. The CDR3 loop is CATSRDSVVAF. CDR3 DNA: TGTGCCACCAGCAGAGATTCCGTCGTGGCCTTC.

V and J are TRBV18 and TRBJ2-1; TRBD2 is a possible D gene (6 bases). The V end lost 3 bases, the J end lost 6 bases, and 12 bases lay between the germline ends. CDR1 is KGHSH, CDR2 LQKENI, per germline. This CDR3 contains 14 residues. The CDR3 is CASSPELAGNEQFF. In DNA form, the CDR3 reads TGTGCCAGCTCACCGGAACTAGCTGGCAATGAGCAGTTCTTC.

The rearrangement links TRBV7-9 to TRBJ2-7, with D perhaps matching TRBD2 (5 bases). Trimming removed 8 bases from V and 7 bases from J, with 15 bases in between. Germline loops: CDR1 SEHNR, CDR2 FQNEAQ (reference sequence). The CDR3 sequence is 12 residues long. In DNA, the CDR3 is TGTGCCAGCGCTAGCTATAGTAGGGAGCAGTACTTC. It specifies CASASYSREQYF. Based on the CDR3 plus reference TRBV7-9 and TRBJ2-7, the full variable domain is DTGVSQNPRHKITKRGQNVTFRCDPISEHNRLYWYRQTLGQGPEFLTYFQNEAQLEKSRLLSDRFSAERPKGSFSTLEIQRTEQGDSAMYLCASASYSREQYFGPGTRLTVT.

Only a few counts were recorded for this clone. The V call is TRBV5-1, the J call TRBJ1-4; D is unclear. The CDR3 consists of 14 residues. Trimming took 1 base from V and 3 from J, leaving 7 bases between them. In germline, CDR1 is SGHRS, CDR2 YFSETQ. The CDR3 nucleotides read TGCGCCAGCAGCTTGCAGGCAGCTAATGAAAAACTGTTTTTT. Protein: CASSLQAANEKLFF.

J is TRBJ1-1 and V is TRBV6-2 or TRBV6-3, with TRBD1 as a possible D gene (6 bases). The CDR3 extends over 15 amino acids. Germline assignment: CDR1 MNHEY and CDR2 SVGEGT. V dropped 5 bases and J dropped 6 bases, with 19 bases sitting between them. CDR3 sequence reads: CASSPLRGQRSEAFF. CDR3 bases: TGTGCCAGCAGTCCCTTACGAGGACAGAGGTCTGAAGCTTTCTTT.

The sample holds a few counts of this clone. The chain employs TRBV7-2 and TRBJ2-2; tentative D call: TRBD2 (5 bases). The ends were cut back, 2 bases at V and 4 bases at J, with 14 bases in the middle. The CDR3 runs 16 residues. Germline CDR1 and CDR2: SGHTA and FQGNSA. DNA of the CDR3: TGTGCCAGCAGCTTATGGGGAGAGTTGGGCACCGGGGAGCTGTTTTTT. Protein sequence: CASSLWGELGTGELFF. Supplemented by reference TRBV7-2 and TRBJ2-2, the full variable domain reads GAGVSQSPSNKVTEKGKDVELRCDPISGHTALYWYRQSLGQGLEFLIYFQGNSAPDKSGLPSDRFSAERTGGSVSTLTIQRTQQEDSAVYLCASSLWGELGTGELFFGEGSRLTVL.

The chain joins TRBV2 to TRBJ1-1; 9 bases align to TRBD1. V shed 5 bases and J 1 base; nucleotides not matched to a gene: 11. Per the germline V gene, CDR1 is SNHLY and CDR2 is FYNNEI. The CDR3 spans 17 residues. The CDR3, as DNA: TGTGCCAGCAGTTCGAACAGGGGGCTTACCGGGAACACTGAAGCTTTCTTT. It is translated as CASSSNRGLTGNTEAFF.

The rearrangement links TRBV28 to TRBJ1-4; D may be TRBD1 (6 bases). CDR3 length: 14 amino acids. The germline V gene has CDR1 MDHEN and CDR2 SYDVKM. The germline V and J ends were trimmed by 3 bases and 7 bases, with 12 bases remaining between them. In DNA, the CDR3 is TGTGCCAGCAGTTTGGGGAGGGGGGGTGAAAAACTGTTTTTT. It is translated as CASSLGRGGEKLFF.